Presented here are 2 T cell receptor beta chains from one specimen sequenced in a study of cytomegalovirus exposure and HLA in healthy donors. Primers for the PCR totalled 60 Vbeta and 13 Jbeta. Assay: immunoSEQ multiplex PCR; the TCRdb copy retains only in-frame clones and omits some. Of some 150,000 clones in the sample, around 82% were seen once. The sequencing input was PBMCs. The receptors derive from a man between 18 and 29 years old in good health and CMV-seropositive.

The chain carries TRBV5-4 and TRBJ2-5, with TRBD2 matching over 7 bases. Germline-derived CDR1 and CDR2 are SGHNT and YYREEE (reference sequence). This CDR3 contains 15 residues. The junction had 7 bases not matched to a gene; V was cut back by 0 bases and J by 5 bases. The CDR3 spells CASSLGREPRETQYF. In DNA form, the CDR3 reads TGTGCCAGCAGCTTGGGGCGGGAGCCTAGGGAGACCCAGTACTTC.

The chain employs TRBV7-3 and TRBJ2-2; 8 bases are a match to TRBD2. This CDR3 has 15 residues. CDR1 is SGHTA, CDR2 FQGTGA, per germline. V dropped 8 bases and J dropped 5; count of bases not matched to a gene: 10. CDR3 nucleotide sequence: TGTGCCAGCTCCCGGGGGGGGTCGGTAACCGGGGAGCTGTTTTTT. Protein product: CASSRGGSVTGELFF.